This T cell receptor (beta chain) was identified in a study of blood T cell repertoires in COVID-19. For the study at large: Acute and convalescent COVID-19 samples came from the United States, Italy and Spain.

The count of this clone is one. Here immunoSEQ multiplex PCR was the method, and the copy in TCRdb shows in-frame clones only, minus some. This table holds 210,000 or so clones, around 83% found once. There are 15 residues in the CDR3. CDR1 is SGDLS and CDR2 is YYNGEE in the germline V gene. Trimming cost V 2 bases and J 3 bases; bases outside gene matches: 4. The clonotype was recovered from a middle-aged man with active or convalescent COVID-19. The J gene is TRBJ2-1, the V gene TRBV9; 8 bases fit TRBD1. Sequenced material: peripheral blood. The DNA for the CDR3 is TGTGCCAGCAGCGTGACCGGGACAGGCTACAATGAGCAGTTCTTC. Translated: CASSVTGTGYNEQFF.